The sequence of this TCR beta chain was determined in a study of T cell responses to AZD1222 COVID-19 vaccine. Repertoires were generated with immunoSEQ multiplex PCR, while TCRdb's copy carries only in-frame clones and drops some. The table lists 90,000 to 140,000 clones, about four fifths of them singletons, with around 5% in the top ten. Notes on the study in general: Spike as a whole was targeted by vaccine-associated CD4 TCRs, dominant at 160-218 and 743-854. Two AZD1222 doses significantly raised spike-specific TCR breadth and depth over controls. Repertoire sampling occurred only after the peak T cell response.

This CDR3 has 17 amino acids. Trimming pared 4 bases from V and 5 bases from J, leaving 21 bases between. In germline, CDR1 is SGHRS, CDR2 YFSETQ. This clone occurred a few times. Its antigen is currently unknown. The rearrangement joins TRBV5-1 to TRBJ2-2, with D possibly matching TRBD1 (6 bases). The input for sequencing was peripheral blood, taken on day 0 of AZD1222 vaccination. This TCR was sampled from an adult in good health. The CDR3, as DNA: TGCGCCAGCAGCGGGGGTACCGGGACCCAGGGGACCGGGGAGCTGTTTTTT. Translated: CASSGGTGTQGTGELFF.